A single sample is the source of the 15 T cell receptor beta chains below, sequenced in a study of shared clonotypes between healthy human individuals. Here immunoSEQ multiplex PCR was the method, and the copy in TCRdb shows in-frame clones only, minus some. The sample yields hundreds of thousands of clones, about 96% seen once. CD45RO-negative, CCR7-selected cells formed the naive CD8 fraction, which excluded terminally differentiated effector memory CD45RA+ cells. Material: naive CD8+ T cells sorted from blood. These receptor sequences come from a young woman in good health.

The chain joins TRBV2 to TRBJ2-2; 8 bases are shared with TRBD2. This CDR3 has 15 amino acids. V dropped 6 bases and J dropped 4; count of bases not matched to a gene: 7. Germline assignment: CDR1 SNHLY and CDR2 FYNNEI. CDR3 in amino acids: CASSDPGLGTGELFF. The CDR3 DNA follows: TGTGCCAGCAGCGATCCGGGACTAGGCACCGGGGAGCTGTTTTTT.

The chain carries TRBV5-6 and TRBJ1-1; D ambiguous. Germline-derived CDR1 and CDR2 are SGHDT and YYEEEE. The V and J ends lost 2 bases and 0 bases respectively, with 8 bases between them. CDR3 size: 14 residues. This CDR3 reads CASSFLVMNTEAFF. Written as DNA, the CDR3 is TGTGCCAGCAGCTTTCTTGTCATGAACACTGAAGCTTTCTTT.

As DNA, the CDR3 is TGTGCCAGCAGCGCTCTTCTAGCGGGAGGGCACAATGAGCAGTTCTTC. As protein: CASSALLAGGHNEQFF. The V call is TRBV7-6, the J call TRBJ2-1; 12 bases are a match to TRBD2. J was trimmed by 5 bases and V by 5 bases; bases with no gene match: 7. This CDR3 spans 16 amino acids. CDR1 and CDR2 (germline): SGHVS, FNYEAQ.

This clone was seen only once. This sequence joins TRBV9 and TRBJ2-3; D ambiguous. The V gene lost 4 bases and the J gene lost 2 bases, with 8 bases spanning the gap. Germline V gene lookup returns CDR1 SGDLS and CDR2 YYNGEE. The CDR3 is 13 amino acids. CDR3 residues: CASSRDVTDTQYF. The CDR3 DNA is TGTGCCAGCAGCAGGGATGTCACAGATACGCAGTATTTT.

A word on this clone: Other DNA variants within this sample encode the same CDR3. The rearrangement uses TRBV27 and TRBJ2-1; no firm D call. This CDR3 is built from 14 residues. The ends were cut back, 2 bases at V and 0 bases at J, with 5 bases in the middle. Germline CDR1 and CDR2: MNHEY and SMNVEV (reference sequence). Here the CDR3 DNA reads TGTGCCAGCAGTTTAGGCGGCTCCTACAATGAGCAGTTCTTC. Translation gives CASSLGGSYNEQFF.

This clone was observed once. The CDR3 loop reads CASSGGQSNQPQHF. DNA of the CDR3: TGTGCCAGCAGCGGGGGCCAGAGCAATCAGCCCCAGCATTTT. This chain joins TRBV28 and TRBJ1-5; perhaps TRBD1 as D (6 bases). V was cut by 6 bases and J by 1 base, with 10 bases left in between. The germline V gene has CDR1 MDHEN and CDR2 SYDVKM. The CDR3 is 14 residues long. Filled out from reference TRBV28 and TRBJ1-5, the complete variable domain reads DVKVTQSSRYLVKRTGEKVFLECVQDMDHENMFWYRQDPGLGLRLIYFSYDVKMKEKGDIPEGYSVSREKKERFSLILESASTNQTSMYLCASSGGQSNQPQHFGDGTRLSIL.

This rearrangement joins TRBV27 to TRBJ2-7; D uncertain. The germline CDR1 and CDR2 sequences are MNHEY and SMNVEV (reference sequence). This CDR3 region has 16 residues. Between the trimmed V and J ends, which lost 2 bases and 4 bases, there was a span of 18 bases. The CDR3 here is CASSLNNRGQDYEQYF. In DNA form, the CDR3 reads TGTGCCAGCAGTTTAAATAACAGAGGTCAGGATTACGAGCAGTACTTC.

In nucleotides, the CDR3 is TGCGCCAGCAGCCAAGAGGCGGGGTCGGAGCAGTACTTC. Translating it yields CASSQEAGSEQYF. V gene TRBV4-1 combines with J gene TRBJ2-7; tentatively, D is TRBD2 (6 bases). Germline CDR1 MGHRA, CDR2 YSYEKL. This CDR3 has 13 amino acids. The V gene lost 0 bases and the J gene lost 7 bases, with 10 bases spanning the gap.

This chain joins TRBV18 and TRBJ2-1; D not certain. V lost 0 bases to trimming and J lost 9 bases, with 3 bases between them. Germline V gene data show CDR1 as KGHSH and CDR2 as LQKENI. This CDR3 is built from 11 residues. CDR3 sequence: CASSPPGEQFF. For the CDR3, the DNA is TGTGCCAGCTCACCACCGGGTGAGCAGTTCTTC. The full variable domain, in which reference TRBV18 and TRBJ2-1 provide the parts outside the CDR3, is NAGVMQNPRHLVRRRGQEARLRCSPMKGHSHVYWYRQLPEEGLKFMVYLQKENIIDESGMPKERFSAEFPKEGPSILRIQQVVRGDSAAYFCASSPPGEQFFGPGTRLTVL.

This chain joins TRBV5-5 and TRBJ2-2, with 7 bases identical to TRBD1. The V segment lost 2 bases and the J segment 4 bases; nucleotides outside the gene matches: 8. The CDR3 is 16 residues long. Looked up from germline, CDR1 is SGHKS and CDR2 is YYEKEE (reference sequence). This CDR3 is CASSFSTGLGTGELFF. The CDR3 nucleotides are TGTGCCAGCAGCTTTTCGACAGGGCTGGGCACCGGGGAGCTGTTTTTT.

The chain combines TRBV6-5 with TRBJ1-5; possibly TRBD1 for D (6 bases). V lost 6 bases, J lost 0 bases, and 9 bases lay in between. Germline V CDR1 and CDR2: MNHEY, SVGAGI. The CDR3 loop spans 14 amino acids. CDR3 bases: TGTGCCAGCAGACCGGACAGTAGCAATCAGCCCCAGCATTTT. As protein: CASRPDSSNQPQHF.

The chain employs TRBV6-6 and TRBJ2-3; D not certain. This CDR3 contains 14 residues. The germline CDR1 and CDR2 sequences are MNHNY and SVGAGI (reference sequence). Trimming removed 0 bases from V and 6 bases from J, with 10 bases in between. The CDR3 is CASSYSSPIDTQYF. CDR3 DNA: TGTGCCAGCAGTTACTCGAGTCCGATCGATACGCAGTATTTT.

This clone was seen a handful of times. V usage is TRBV2 and J usage is TRBJ1-1, with D uncertain. The CDR3 extends over 13 amino acids. The V gene's germline CDR1 is SNHLY and CDR2 FYNNEI. V lost 10 bases and J 0 bases, leaving 12 bases between the germline ends. The CDR3 is CANRTYMNTEAFF. CDR3 sequence (DNA): TGTGCCAATAGGACCTACATGAACACTGAAGCTTTCTTT.

The V call is TRBV5-4, the J call TRBJ1-2; possibly TRBD1 for D (5 bases). Germline V gene sequence: CDR1 SGHNT, CDR2 YYREEE (reference sequence). V shed 0 bases and J shed 0 bases, with 9 bases lying between them. CDR3 size: 15 residues. The chain's CDR3 is CASSLAPGPNYGYTF. The CDR3 DNA reads TGTGCCAGCAGCTTGGCCCCGGGACCTAACTATGGCTACACCTTC.

The rearrangement joins TRBV27 to TRBJ2-5; the D gene is possibly TRBD2 (6 bases). CDR1 is MNHEY and CDR2 is SMNVEV in the germline V gene (reference sequence). The CDR3 extends over 16 amino acids. V shed 1 base and J shed 5 bases, with 17 bases lying between them. The CDR3 DNA reads TGTGCCAGCAGTTTATTTTGGACTATGGAAGGGGAGACCCAGTACTTC. Its translation is CASSLFWTMEGETQYF.